This T cell receptor (beta chain) was recorded in a study of cytomegalovirus exposure and HLA in healthy donors. Study information: An early release of data contained 75 million to 100 million unique TCRs, which came from HLA-typed donors. When 398 donors were genotyped, just over 80% of them were found to fall in the Caucasian-associated ancestry cluster. Points from the study as a whole: It was likely that a cluster of highly shared sequence variants was a sequencing artifact.

As to this clone: Its antigen is undetermined.

The PCR contained 60 Vbeta and 13 Jbeta primers. Method: immunoSEQ multiplex PCR; TCRdb's copy keeps in-frame clones and lacks some. This sample has over 150,000 clones, with around 73% found just once. Per the germline V gene, CDR1 is LNHNV and CDR2 is YYDKDF (reference sequence). The CDR3 spans 15 residues. Trimming took off 5 bases at V and 0 bases at J, with 11 bases between the two ends. The source material was PBMCs. This chain connects TRBV15 to TRBJ1-5; D gene uncertain. This clonotype was sampled from a woman aged 30 to 39 in good health and CMV-seronegative. CDR3 amino acids: CATSPLEVSNQPQHF. The CDR3 DNA reads TGTGCCACCAGCCCCCTTGAGGTTAGCAATCAGCCCCAGCATTTT.